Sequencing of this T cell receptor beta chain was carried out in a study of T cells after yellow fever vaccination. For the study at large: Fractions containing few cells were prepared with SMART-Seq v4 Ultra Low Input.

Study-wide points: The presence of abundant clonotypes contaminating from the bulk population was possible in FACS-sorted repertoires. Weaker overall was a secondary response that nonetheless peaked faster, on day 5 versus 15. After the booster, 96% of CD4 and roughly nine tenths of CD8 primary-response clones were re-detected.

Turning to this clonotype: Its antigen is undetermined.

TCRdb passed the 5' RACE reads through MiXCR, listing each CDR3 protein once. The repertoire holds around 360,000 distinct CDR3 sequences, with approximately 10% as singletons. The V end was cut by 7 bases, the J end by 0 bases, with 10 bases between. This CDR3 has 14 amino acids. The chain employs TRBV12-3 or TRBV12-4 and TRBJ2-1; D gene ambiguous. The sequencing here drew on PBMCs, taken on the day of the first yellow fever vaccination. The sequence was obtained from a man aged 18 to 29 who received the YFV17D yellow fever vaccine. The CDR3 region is CASKLYSSYNEQFF. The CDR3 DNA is TGTGCCAGCAAACTGTACAGCTCCTACAATGAGCAGTTCTTC.